The rows below give T cell receptor beta chains drawn from one sample of a study of low-dose radiotherapy and immunotherapy resistance in tumors. MiXCR, run by TCRdb on the reads, gives a single entry per CDR3 protein. The sample carries about 82,000 distinct CDR3 sequences, approximately 20% recorded once. The source was PBMCs, collected before treatment. The receptor source for this set is a male donor with prostate cancer. CDR3s include the opening cysteine and the closing phenylalanine or tryptophan. The order of the fields is J gene, D gene, clone size, V gene, CDR3 protein, CDR3 DNA. A D gene is named only where the DNA matches it firmly. Clone size, where shown, is once, few, many, or a class for clones that have expanded.

TRBJ1-1 | . | many | TRBV4-2 | CASSQESLKTEAFF | TGTGCCAGCAGCCAAGAATCTTTGAAGACTGAAGCTTTCTTT
TRBJ2-7 | . | many | TRBV2 | CASSAWEVSYEQYF | TGTGCCAGCAGTGCCTGGGAGGTAAGCTACGAGCAGTACTTC
TRBJ2-1 | . | many | TRBV6-1 | CASSELGGFNEQFF | TGTGCCAGCAGTGAACTTGGGGGTTTCAATGAGCAGTTCTTC
TRBJ1-1 | . | many | TRBV27 | CASSLQGTGPATEAFF | TGTGCCAGCAGCCTACAGGGTACGGGGCCCGCTACTGAAGCTTTCTTT
TRBJ1-1 | . | many | TRBV3-1 | CASRGSTGLATEAFF | TGTGCCAGCAGGGGATCTACAGGGTTGGCCACTGAAGCTTTCTTT
TRBJ2-7 | . | many | TRBV7-2 | CASSPDRYEQYF | TGTGCCAGCAGCCCCGACAGATACGAGCAGTACTTC
TRBJ2-5 | TRBD2 | . | TRBV4-1 | CASSQGGSRETQYF | TGCGCCAGCAGCCAGGGCGGGAGTCGGGAGACCCAGTACTTC
TRBJ1-1 | . | . | TRBV20-1 | CSARVPGGTEAFF | TGCAGTGCTAGAGTACCAGGAGGCACTGAAGCTTTCTTT
TRBJ2-1 | . | . | TRBV2 | CASSGTWGYNEQFF | TGTGCCAGCAGTGGGACATGGGGATACAATGAGCAGTTCTTC
TRBJ1-1 | . | few | TRBV6-2/TRBV6-3 | CASSHYRENTEAFF | TGTGCCAGCAGCCACTACAGGGAGAACACTGAAGCTTTCTTT
TRBJ2-1 | . | many | TRBV6-1 | CASSIRTRWAEQFF | TGTGCCAGCAGTATACGCACCAGGTGGGCTGAGCAGTTCTTC
TRBJ2-2 | . | . | TRBV27 | CASRNLGRVGELFF | TGTGCCAGCAGAAATTTAGGCCGGGTCGGGGAGCTGTTTTTT
TRBJ1-1 | . | many | TRBV3-1 | CASSQDRLTEAFF | TGTGCCAGCAGCCAAGATCGGCTCACTGAAGCTTTCTTT
TRBJ2-7 | . | many | TRBV6-1 | CASREYEQYF | TGTGCCAGCAGAGAATACGAGCAGTACTTC
TRBJ2-5 | . | many | TRBV10-3 | CAIGQETQYF | TGTGCCATCGGCCAAGAGACCCAGTACTTC
TRBJ1-1 | . | many | TRBV21-1 | CASSKTDRNTEAFF | TGTGCCAGCAGCAAAACAGACAGGAACACTGAAGCTTTCTTT
TRBJ1-5 | TRBD1 | many | TRBV6-2/TRBV6-3 | CASSYSRQGNQPQHF | TGTGCCAGCAGTTACTCACGACAGGGTAATCAGCCCCAGCATTTT
TRBJ2-1 | . | many | TRBV19 | CASSIVGRGLSNEQFF | TGTGCCAGTAGTATAGTCGGCAGGGGATTGTCCAATGAGCAGTTCTTC
TRBJ1-5 | TRBD1 | many | TRBV19 | CASTNRGVNQPQHF | TGTGCCAGTACGAACAGGGGAGTTAATCAGCCCCAGCATTTT
TRBJ2-7 | . | many | TRBV3-1 | CASSQEPGQGYEQYF | TGTGCCAGCAGCCAGGAACCTGGGCAGGGGTACGAGCAGTACTTC
TRBJ1-1 | . | few | TRBV3-1 | CASSERARGTEAFF | TGTGCCAGCAGTGAGCGGGCGCGGGGCACTGAAGCTTTCTTT
TRBJ1-2 | . | many | TRBV7-2 | CASSLFQGTYTF | TGTGCCAGCAGCTTATTTCAGGGAACCTACACCTTC
TRBJ2-7 | . | . | TRBV28 | CASRSPGTQTYEQYF | TGTGCCAGCAGATCCCCCGGGACACAAACCTACGAGCAGTACTTC
TRBJ2-7 | . | many | TRBV4-1 | CASSQAGSAEQYF | TGCGCCAGCAGCCAAGCGGGGTCCGCCGAGCAGTACTTC
TRBJ1-1 | . | many | TRBV7-8 | CASSRIPGQNTEAFF | TGTGCCAGCAGCCGGATACCGGGACAGAACACTGAAGCTTTCTTT
TRBJ2-1 | TRBD2 | many | TRBV4-1 | CASSQGRGTSTNEQFF | TGCGCCAGCAGCCAAGGAAGAGGGACTAGCACCAATGAGCAGTTCTTC
TRBJ2-1 | . | many | TRBV5-4 | CASSLEGGTSSYNEQFF | TGTGCCAGCAGCTTGGAGGGCGGGACGAGCTCCTACAATGAGCAGTTCTTC
TRBJ2-5 | TRBD1 | . | TRBV7-9 | CASSSDRGEETQYF | TGTGCCAGCAGCTCTGACAGGGGAGAAGAGACCCAGTACTTC
TRBJ2-7 | . | many | TRBV28 | CASRRNRNSYEQYF | TGTGCCAGCAGACGCAACCGAAACTCCTACGAGCAGTACTTC
TRBJ2-7 | TRBD2 | many | TRBV19 | CASSPWGTSGRYEQYF | TGTGCCAGTAGTCCTTGGGGGACTAGCGGGAGGTACGAGCAGTACTTC
TRBJ2-1 | TRBD1 | . | TRBV5-4 | CASSLEDRGQFF | TGTGCCAGCAGCTTGGAGGACAGGGGGCAGTTCTTC
TRBJ1-2 | TRBD1 | many | TRBV6-5 | CASSYSRTGGGYGYTF | TGTGCCAGCAGTTACTCGCGGACAGGGGGAGGCTATGGCTACACCTTC
TRBJ1-5 | . | . | TRBV19 | CASSRFGDSNQPQHF | TGTGCCAGTAGTCGGTTTGGGGATAGCAATCAGCCCCAGCATTTT
TRBJ2-1 | . | many | TRBV13 | CASSLDPTSYNEQFF | TGTGCCAGCAGCTTGGACCCGACCTCCTACAATGAGCAGTTCTTC
TRBJ2-1 | TRBD2 | many | TRBV12-3/TRBV12-4 | CASSRSGGALSEQFF | TGTGCCAGCAGCCGTAGCGGGGGGGCCCTTAGTGAGCAGTTCTTC
TRBJ2-2 | . | many | TRBV6-2/TRBV6-3 | CASRPTGNTGELFF | TGTGCCAGCAGACCGACAGGGAACACCGGGGAGCTGTTTTTT
TRBJ1-6 | . | many | TRBV6-6 | CASSWTDRTGINSPLHF | TGTGCCAGCAGTTGGACCGATAGAACAGGGATCAATTCACCCCTCCACTTT
TRBJ2-7 | TRBD2 | few | TRBV28 | CASIPRLAETYEQYF | TGTGCCAGCATCCCAAGACTAGCGGAGACCTACGAGCAGTACTTC
TRBJ2-2 | . | many | TRBV19 | CASSMLRSRGTGELFF | TGTGCCAGTAGTATGCTCCGGTCCAGGGGCACCGGGGAGCTGTTTTTT
TRBJ1-2 | . | . | TRBV2 | CASSEGYTSSGYTF | TGTGCCAGCAGTGAGGGCTATACGTCATCTGGCTACACCTTC
TRBJ2-5 | . | many | TRBV4-3 | CASTPTGGEETQYF | TGCGCCAGCACCCCGACCGGGGGAGAAGAGACCCAGTACTTC
TRBJ2-7 | . | many | TRBV6-2/TRBV6-3 | CASSLSAYEQYF | TGTGCCAGCTCTTTGTCAGCCTACGAGCAGTACTTC
TRBJ1-3 | . | . | TRBV5-5 | CASSFQATGNTIYF | TGTGCCAGCAGCTTTCAGGCTACTGGAAACACCATATATTTT
TRBJ2-1 | TRBD2 | many | TRBV13 | CASSTTSGSLSEQFF | TGTGCCAGCAGCACTACTAGCGGGAGCCTTAGTGAGCAGTTCTTC
TRBJ2-7 | TRBD1 | . | TRBV7-8 | CASSLDRGQVPNF | TGTGCCAGCAGCTTAGATCGGGGACAGGTCCCCAATTTC
TRBJ2-7 | TRBD2 | many | TRBV11-1 | CASRARGRGVYEQYF | TGTGCCAGCAGAGCACGCGGGAGAGGGGTATACGAGCAGTACTTC
TRBJ2-6 | TRBD1 | few | TRBV28 | CASRGRSSGANILTF | TGTGCCAGTAGGGGGCGATCCTCTGGGGCCAACATCCTGACTTTC
TRBJ2-7 | TRBD1 | . | TRBV6-5 | CASSAGQAYEQYF | TGTGCCAGCAGTGCCGGACAGGCCTACGAGCAGTACTTC
TRBJ2-7 | . | once | TRBV6-1 | CASSYSYSGGGLSYEQYF | TGTGCCAGCAGTTACTCCTACTCGGGTGGGGGGCTCTCCTACGAGCAGTACTTC
TRBJ1-5 | . | many | TRBV5-5 | CASSLIGDSNQPQHF | TGTGCCAGCAGCTTGATAGGGGATAGCAATCAGCCCCAGCATTTT
TRBJ1-5 | . | many | TRBV28 | CASMDSSNQPQHF | TGTGCCAGCATGGACAGCAGCAATCAGCCCCAGCATTTT
TRBJ1-5 | TRBD1 | once | TRBV5-1 | CASSSGQGAQPQHF | TGCGCCAGCAGCTCGGGACAGGGGGCTCAGCCCCAGCATTTT
TRBJ2-5 | TRBD1 | many | TRBV5-1 | CASSLVGTGAETQYF | TGCGCCAGCAGCTTGGTAGGGACAGGTGCGGAGACCCAGTACTTC
TRBJ2-7 | TRBD1 | many | TRBV7-9 | CASRTGTGDSEQYF | TGTGCCAGCAGAACCGGGACAGGGGATTCAGAGCAGTACTTC
TRBJ2-7 | . | many | TRBV7-9 | CASSLSDTQQYF | TGTGCCAGCAGCTTATCTGACACCCAGCAGTACTTC
TRBJ2-5 | TRBD2 | many | TRBV29-1 | CSVLLLAGGRETQYF | TGCAGCGTTCTCCTCCTAGCGGGAGGGCGAGAGACCCAGTACTTC
TRBJ1-2 | TRBD1 | many | TRBV3-1 | CASSHLTIWTGGHYGYTF | TGTGCCAGCAGCCATCTTACGATCTGGACAGGGGGACACTATGGCTACACCTTC
TRBJ2-3 | . | many | TRBV11-2 | CASSLVPSRDTQYF | TGTGCCAGCAGCTTAGTCCCCTCCCGGGATACGCAGTATTTT